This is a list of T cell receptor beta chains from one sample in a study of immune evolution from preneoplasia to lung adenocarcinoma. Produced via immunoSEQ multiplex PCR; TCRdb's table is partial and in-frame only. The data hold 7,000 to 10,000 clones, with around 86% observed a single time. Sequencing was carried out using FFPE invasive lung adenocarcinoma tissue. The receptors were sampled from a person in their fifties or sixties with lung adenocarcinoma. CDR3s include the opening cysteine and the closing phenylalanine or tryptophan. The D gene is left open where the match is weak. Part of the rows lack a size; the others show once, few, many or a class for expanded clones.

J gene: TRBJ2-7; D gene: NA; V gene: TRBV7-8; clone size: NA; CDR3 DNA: TGTGCCAGCAGCTTAGCCGCCGGGGGCCTCTACGAGCAGTACTTC; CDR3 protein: CASSLAAGGLYEQYF
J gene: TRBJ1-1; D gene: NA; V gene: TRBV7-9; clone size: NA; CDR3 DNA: TGTGCCAGCAGCCATACCCGGTTAAAGGGTAGAACTGAAGCTTTCTTT; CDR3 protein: CASSHTRLKGRTEAFF
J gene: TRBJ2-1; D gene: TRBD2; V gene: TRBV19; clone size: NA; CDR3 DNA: TGTGCCAGTAGGGGAGCGGGAGATGAGCAGTTCTTC; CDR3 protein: CASRGAGDEQFF
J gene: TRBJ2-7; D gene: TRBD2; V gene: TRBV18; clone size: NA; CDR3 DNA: TGTGCCAGCTCCCTCTCCCGGACTAGCGGGGGCTACGAGCAGTACTTC; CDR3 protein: CASSLSRTSGGYEQYF
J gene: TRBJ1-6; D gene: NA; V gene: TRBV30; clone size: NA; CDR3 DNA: TGTGCCTGGAGTGGTCAGGGAGATTCACCCCTCCACTTT; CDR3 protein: CAWSGQGDSPLHF
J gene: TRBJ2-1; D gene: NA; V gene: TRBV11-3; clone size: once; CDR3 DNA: TGTGCCAGCAGCGGGAACTCAAATGAGCAGTTCTTC; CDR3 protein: CASSGNSNEQFF
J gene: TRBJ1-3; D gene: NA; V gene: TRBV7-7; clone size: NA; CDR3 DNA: TGTGCTAACAGCTTAGGCCCTGGAAACACCATATATTTT; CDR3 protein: CANSLGPGNTIYF
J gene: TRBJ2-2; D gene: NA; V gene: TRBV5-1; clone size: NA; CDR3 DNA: TGCGCCAGCAGGGGGAATATCCCTTCCGGGGAGCTGTTTTTT; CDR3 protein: CASRGNIPSGELFF
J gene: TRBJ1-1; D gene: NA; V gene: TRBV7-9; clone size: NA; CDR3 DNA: TGTGCCAGCAGCTTAAGCGCTGCCTCGAACACTGAAGCTTTCTTT; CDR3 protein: CASSLSAASNTEAFF
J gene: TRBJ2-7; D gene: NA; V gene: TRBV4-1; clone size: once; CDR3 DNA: TGCGCCAGCAGCCAAGATAGGCGCACCTGTATTTACGAGCAGTACTTC; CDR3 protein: CASSQDRRTCIYEQYF
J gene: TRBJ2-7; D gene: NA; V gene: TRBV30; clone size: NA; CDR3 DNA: TGTGCCTCTACTGTAATAAGAGGAAGCTCCTACGAGCAGTACTTC; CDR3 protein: CASTVIRGSSYEQYF
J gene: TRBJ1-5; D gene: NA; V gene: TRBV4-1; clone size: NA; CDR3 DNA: TGCGCCGAGGGGGGGGATCAGCCCCAGCATTTT; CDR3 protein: CAEGGDQPQHF
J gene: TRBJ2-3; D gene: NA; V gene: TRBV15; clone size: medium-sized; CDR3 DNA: TGTGCCACCAGCAGTTTCACAGATACGCAGTATTTT; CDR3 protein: CATSSFTDTQYF
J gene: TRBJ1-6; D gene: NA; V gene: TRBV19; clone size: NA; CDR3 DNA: TGTGCCAGTAAGATGGTGGTCGGGTCGGATAATTCACCCCTCCACTTT; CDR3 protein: CASKMVVGSDNSPLHF
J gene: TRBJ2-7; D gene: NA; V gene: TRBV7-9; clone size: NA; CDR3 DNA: TGTGCCAGCAGCCCAACTACAGGGCCCCAGCTGCACGAGCAGTACTTC; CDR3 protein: CASSPTTGPQLHEQYF
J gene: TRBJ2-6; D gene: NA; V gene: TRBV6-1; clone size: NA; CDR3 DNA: TGTGCCAGCATCCCAGCCCGATCTGGGGCCAACGTCCTGACTTTC; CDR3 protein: CASIPARSGANVLTF
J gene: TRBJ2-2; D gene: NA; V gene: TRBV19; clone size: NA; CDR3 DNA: TGTGCCAGTAGTAATCACTACGGCGGGGAGCTGTTTTTT; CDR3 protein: CASSNHYGGELFF
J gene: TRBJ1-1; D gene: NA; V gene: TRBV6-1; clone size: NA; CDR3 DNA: TGTGCCAGCAGTGACAGTGCCAGGGGCTTGAACACTGAAGCTTTCTTT; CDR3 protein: CASSDSARGLNTEAFF
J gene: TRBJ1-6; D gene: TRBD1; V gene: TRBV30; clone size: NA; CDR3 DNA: TGTGCCTGGAACCGGGACAGGGGTTCGGCTAATTCACCCCTCCACTTT; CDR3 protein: CAWNRDRGSANSPLHF
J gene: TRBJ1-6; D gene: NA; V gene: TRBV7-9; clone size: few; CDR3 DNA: TGTGCCAGCAGCTTTGGGTCGGGGGATTCACCCCTCCACTTT; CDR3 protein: CASSFGSGDSPLHF
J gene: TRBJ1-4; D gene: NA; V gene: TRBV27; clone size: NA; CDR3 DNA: TGTGCCAGCAGCAAAGACCAGGGAACTAATGAAAAACTGTTTTTT; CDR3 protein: CASSKDQGTNEKLFF
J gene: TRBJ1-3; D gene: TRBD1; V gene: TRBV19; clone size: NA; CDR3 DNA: TGTGCCAGTGCTGCCGGGACAGGGTATGGCGGAAACACCATATATTTT; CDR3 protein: CASAAGTGYGGNTIYF
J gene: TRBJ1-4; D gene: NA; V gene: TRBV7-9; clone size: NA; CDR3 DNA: TGTGCCAGCAGCCTAGACCCGGGGCGCGGGGAAAAACTGTTTTTT; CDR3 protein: CASSLDPGRGEKLFF
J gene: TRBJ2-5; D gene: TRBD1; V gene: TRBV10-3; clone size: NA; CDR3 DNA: TGTGCCATCAGTGAGGGGCTCGTTACAGGGGGAAGGGAGACCCAGTACTTC; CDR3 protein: CAISEGLVTGGRETQYF
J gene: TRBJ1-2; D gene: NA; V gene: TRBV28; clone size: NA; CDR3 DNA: TGTGCCAGCAGTTCCTCCACCGATGGCTACACCTTC; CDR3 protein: CASSSSTDGYTF
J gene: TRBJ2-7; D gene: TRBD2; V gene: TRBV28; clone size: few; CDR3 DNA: TGTGCCAGCAGTCCGAATGCACTAGCGTACCACGAGCAGTACTTC; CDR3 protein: CASSPNALAYHEQYF
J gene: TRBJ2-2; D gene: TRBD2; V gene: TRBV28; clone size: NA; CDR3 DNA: TGTGCCAGCACCCTACTCGGGGGGAGCACCGGGGAGCTGTTTTTT; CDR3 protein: CASTLLGGSTGELFF
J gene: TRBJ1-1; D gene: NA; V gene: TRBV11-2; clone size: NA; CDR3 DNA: TGTGCCAGCAGCTTAGGGGGGGGCAGGAACACTGAAGCTTTCTTT; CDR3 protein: CASSLGGGRNTEAFF
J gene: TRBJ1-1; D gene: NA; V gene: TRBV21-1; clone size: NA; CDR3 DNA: TGTGCCAGCGAATTCGACAGGGGGCCCGAAGCTTTCTTT; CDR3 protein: CASEFDRGPEAFF
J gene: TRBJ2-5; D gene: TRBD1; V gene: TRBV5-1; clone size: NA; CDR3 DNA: TGCGCCAGCAGCTCGACAGGGGGCATGGGGGAGACCCAGTACTTC; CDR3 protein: CASSSTGGMGETQYF
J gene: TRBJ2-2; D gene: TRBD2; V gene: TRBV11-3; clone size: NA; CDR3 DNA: TGTGCCAGCAGCTCCCCAGCGGGACGAAACACCGGGGAGCTGTTTTTT; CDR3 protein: CASSSPAGRNTGELFF
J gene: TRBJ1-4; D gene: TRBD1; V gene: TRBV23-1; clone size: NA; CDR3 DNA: TGCGCCAGCAGTCACCAGGGACAGGAGGTCGAAAAACTGTTTTTT; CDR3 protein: CASSHQGQEVEKLFF
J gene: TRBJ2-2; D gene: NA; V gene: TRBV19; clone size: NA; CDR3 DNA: TGTGCCAGTAGTATAGTGGGGAGAGAGAACACCGGGGAGCTGTTTTTT; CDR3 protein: CASSIVGRENTGELFF
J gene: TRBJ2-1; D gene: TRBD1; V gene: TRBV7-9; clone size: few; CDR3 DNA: TGTGCCAGCAGCCCACCCCTATCCAGGGGGCGGGATGAGCAGTTCTTC; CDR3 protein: CASSPPLSRGRDEQFF
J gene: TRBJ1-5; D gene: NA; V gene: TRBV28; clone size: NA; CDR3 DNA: TGTGCCAGCAGTCTCAATCAGCCCCAGCATTTT; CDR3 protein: CASSLNQPQHF
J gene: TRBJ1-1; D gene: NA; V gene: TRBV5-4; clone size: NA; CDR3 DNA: TGTGCCAGCAGCTGGGATGTGGGGAGTGGCGCTGAAGCTTTCTTT; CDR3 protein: CASSWDVGSGAEAFF
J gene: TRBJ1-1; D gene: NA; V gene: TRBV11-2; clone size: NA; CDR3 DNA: TGTGCCAGCAGCTTTAGGGATGAAGCTTTCTTT; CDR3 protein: CASSFRDEAFF
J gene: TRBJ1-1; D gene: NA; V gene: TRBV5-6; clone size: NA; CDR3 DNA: TGTGCCAGCAGCTTGGGTCCGGGAGGAGAGCGTTTCTTT; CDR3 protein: CASSLGPGGERFF
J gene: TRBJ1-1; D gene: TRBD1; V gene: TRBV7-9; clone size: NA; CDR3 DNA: TGTGCCAGCAGCCTAACAGGGGACACTGAAGCTTTCTTT; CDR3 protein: CASSLTGDTEAFF
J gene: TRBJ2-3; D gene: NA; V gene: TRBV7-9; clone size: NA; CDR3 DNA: TGTGCCAGCAGCTTATCGGGTCTTACGCAGTATTTT; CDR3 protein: CASSLSGLTQYF